This TCR beta chain was recorded in a study of cytomegalovirus exposure and HLA in healthy donors. Study in general: Within an early data release were around 80 million unique TCRs drawn from HLA-typed donors. Study-wide findings and caveats: It emerged from a later analysis that several of the most significant clusters appeared to be linked to common viral pathogens. Highly shared variants forming one cluster were likely a sequencing artifact.

With 4 bases removed from V and 4 bases from J, the gap between germline ends came to 13 bases. The CDR3 length is 14 residues. Germline CDR1 SNHLY, CDR2 FYNNEI. Note on this clone: The antigen is unknown.

60 Vbeta and 13 Jbeta primers were used in PCR. The table came from immunoSEQ multiplex PCR; TCRdb's copy has only in-frame clones and leaves some out. The sample lists fewer than 200,000 clones; roughly 13% were seen once. Healthy bone marrow donors formed the donor group. This sequence originates from a man aged 50 or older in good health and CMV-seropositive. The material sequenced was PBMCs. This chain uses TRBV2 with TRBJ2-5, with D perhaps matching TRBD2 (6 bases). CDR3 residues: CASSVPSGGETQYF. The CDR3, as DNA: TGTGCCAGCAGTGTACCCTCCGGGGGAGAGACCCAGTACTTC. Together with reference TRBV2 and TRBJ2-5, the CDR3 gives the full variable domain: EPEVTQTPSHQVTQMGQEVILRCVPISNHLYFYWYRQILGQKVEFLVSFYNNEISEKSEIFDDQFSVERPDGSNFTLKIRSTKLEDSAMYFCASSVPSGGETQYFGPGTRLLVL.